The T cell receptor (beta chain) under discussion was sequenced for a study of CD8+ T cells in alopecia areata (dated by TCRdb to the late 2010s). A note on the overall study: Treated patients were enrolled in an open-label pilot trial of oral tofacitinib at 5 to 10 mg twice daily for moderate-to-severe alopecia areata. Tofacitinib was administered for 6 to 18 months, and 6 months of follow-up off drug were then conducted to assess delayed response and recurrence. For the treated patients, the SALT score, which quantifies what percentage of scalp surface area is affected, served as the measure of disease severity. The study used high-throughput TCRbeta sequencing to examine T cell clonal expansion in alopecia areata, in both the C3H/HeJ mouse model and human patients. On the human side, TCRbeta sequencing was run on scalp tissue and on sorted CD4+ and CD8+ peripheral blood T cells from healthy controls and from alopecia areata patients with either patchy or totalis/universalis disease. Biopsies were taken from tofacitinib-treated patients at baseline and again at 4 and 24 weeks into treatment, and several of those patients also had a later scalp biopsy. Scalp clonality was compared among normal scalp (n=4), patchy alopecia areata scalp (n=8), and alopecia totalis/universalis scalp (n=8). RNA was extracted with the PAXgene miRNA kit for fixed scalp, the miRNeasy kit for PBMCs, and the RNeasy kit for mouse skin. TCRbeta CDR3 regions were amplified by immunoSEQ multiplex PCR with 35 Vbeta forward and 13 Jbeta reverse primers.

For this chain, trimming is 3 bases at the V end and 0 bases at the J end, and the number of junction bases without a gene match is 2. CDR1 is given as GTSNPN and CDR2 as SVGIG, both from the germline V gene (reference sequence). The CDR3, from cysteine to phenylalanine, totals 13 residues. The CDR3 DNA has 39 bases and is translated from base 1. This clone was seen a few times. Its recognized antigen is unknown. No base quality values were provided; no much bigger clone lies one nucleotide off. The full study reports these points: Compared with mice, TCR sequences shared between patients were less clear, possibly partly because of HLA diversity across the patient population. Higher clonality and more expanded CD8+ clones were observed in lesional scalp than in normal scalp, particularly in alopecia totalis/universalis, a finding suggestive of antigenic drive. Tofacitinib significantly lowered scalp clonality and the number of expanded CD8+ clones among the top 100 scalp clones. Scalp TCR repertoire analysis is complicated because resident alphabeta T cells in normal human skin are also sequenced, whereas mouse skin is dominated by gammadelta T cells. Because the treated cohort was small and included a single nonresponder, larger studies are needed to assess links between baseline CD8+ expansion and response. During tofacitinib treatment, many expanded lesional clones stuck around in both scalp and blood, and this persistence may partly explain why relapse happens after treatment is stopped.

Library generation was performed with the immunoSEQ multiplex PCR assay. To provide template for TCR sequencing, every sample had RNA extracted and reverse transcribed into cDNA. SuperScript III was used for first-strand cDNA synthesis, primed with a 2:1 mix of oligo-dT and random hexamers. Amplification bias was assessed with a synthetic immune receptor repertoire, and residual bias was removed computationally. Per the original workflow: Raw reads were preprocessed to remove errors, and CDR3 was defined according to IMGT conventions as the region from the conserved cysteine to phenylalanine. Clonality was calculated as 1 minus Shannon entropy normalized by log2 of the number of productive unique TCRs. Scalp TCRbeta sequences were cross-referenced with sorted blood CD4 and CD8 repertoires so that the CD4 or CD8 identity of scalp clones could be inferred. TCRdb obtained this table from immuneACCESS and retained in-frame rearrangements with V and J assigned. These tables miss some clones; where compared with another copy, unresolved V genes account for less than half of the shortfall, and the remainder is unexplained. V, J and clone size were drawn from that table, and D and trimming were deduced from the DNA. Recorded for this sample are more than 150,000 clones; 40% to 55% of them occurred a single time. The ten most abundant clones make up roughly 9.1% of the sample.

The sample's treatment or condition, from its label and the paper: oral pan-JAK inhibitor, 5-10 mg twice daily. From alopecia areata patients, peripheral blood was collected along with lesional scalp punch biopsies. PBMCs were separated by density centrifugation and stained for CD3, CD4 and CD8, after which CD4+ and CD8+ T cells were sorted on a FACSAria. Recombination joined TRBV30 with TRBJ2-7; TRBD1 agrees with 7 junctional bases. This material consisted of CD8+ T cells sorted from blood, taken at week 52, from a patient treated with tofacitinib. The sequence was collected from a human donor with alopecia areata. The sequenced DNA: TGTGCCTGGAGGGACAGGCGCTCCTACGAGCAGTACTTC. Translated, this gives CAWRDRRSYEQYF.